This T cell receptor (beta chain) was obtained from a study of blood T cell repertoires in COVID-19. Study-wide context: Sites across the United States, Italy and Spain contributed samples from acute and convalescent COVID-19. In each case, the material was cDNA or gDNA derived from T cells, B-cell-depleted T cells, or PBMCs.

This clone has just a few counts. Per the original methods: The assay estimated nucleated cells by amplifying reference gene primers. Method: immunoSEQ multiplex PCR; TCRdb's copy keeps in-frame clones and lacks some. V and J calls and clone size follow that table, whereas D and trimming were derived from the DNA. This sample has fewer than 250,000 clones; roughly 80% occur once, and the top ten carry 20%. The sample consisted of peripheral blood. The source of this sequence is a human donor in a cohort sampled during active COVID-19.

The CDR3 nucleotides are TGTGCCAGCAGGAATCTCACAGGGGATCGCTACACCTTC. This translates into CASRNLTGDRYTF. This rearrangement joins TRBV7-8 to TRBJ1-2; 7 bases fit TRBD1. J lost 9 bases, V lost 6 bases, and 10 bases had no gene match. This CDR3 comprises 13 residues. CDR1 is SGHVS and CDR2 is FQNEAQ in the germline V gene.